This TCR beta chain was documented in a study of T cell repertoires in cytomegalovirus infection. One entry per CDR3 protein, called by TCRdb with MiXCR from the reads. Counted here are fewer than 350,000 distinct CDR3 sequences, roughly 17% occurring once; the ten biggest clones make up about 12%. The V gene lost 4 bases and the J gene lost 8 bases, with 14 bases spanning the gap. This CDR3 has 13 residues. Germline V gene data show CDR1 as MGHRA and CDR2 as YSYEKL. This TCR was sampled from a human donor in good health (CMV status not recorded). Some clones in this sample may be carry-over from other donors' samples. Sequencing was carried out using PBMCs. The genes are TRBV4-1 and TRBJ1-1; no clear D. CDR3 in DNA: TGCGCCAGCAGCCCGTCACTTACCCAAGAAGCTTTCTTT. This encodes CASSPSLTQEAFF.